The clone carrying this TCR beta chain was seen at least ten times. There are 17 residues in the CDR3. Germline loops: CDR1 LGHNA, CDR2 YSLEER. V shed 0 bases and J shed 5 bases, with 19 bases lying between them. This sample was taken from a study of metastatic and nonmetastatic thyroid tumors. No treatment of any kind had been given to any patient before thyroid surgery. As originally analysed: To classify distant metastasis in papillary thyroid cancer, a model was built from CDR3 differences across clinicopathological groups. TCRdb reassembled clones from the PCR reads with MiXCR. What appears here as the V and J calls and clone size reflects TCRdb's work, not the paper's. The sample lists 70,000 or so clones, 14% seen once, with 6.5% in the top ten.

The chain has TRBV4-3 and TRBJ2-5; perhaps TRBD1 as D (5 bases). Sequenced: blood. The TCR sequence derives from a male donor with papillary thyroid cancer or a benign thyroid nodule (not recorded which). Some clones in this sample may be carry-over from other donors' samples. CDR3 amino acids: CASSQDGFSTQGETQYF. CDR3 nucleotide sequence: TGCGCCAGCAGCCAAGATGGGTTTAGTACGCAGGGCGAGACCCAGTACTTC.